This T cell receptor (beta chain) was observed in a study of cytomegalovirus exposure and HLA in healthy donors. Findings and limits, study-wide: Most subjects had HLA-A and HLA-B alleles reportedly predicted accurately by TCR beta sequences. In a later analysis, TCR beta V- and J-gene trimming was associated with a missense DCLRE1C variant.

Germline CDR1 is SGHNT and CDR2 is YYREEE (reference sequence). This CDR3 region has 14 residues. Losses at the gene ends were 4 bases for V and 8 bases for J; bases not matched to a gene: 8. This clone has a single count. As yet, its antigen is unknown. PCR involved 60 Vbeta and 13 Jbeta primers. TCRdb keeps only in-frame clones here, not all; method: immunoSEQ multiplex PCR. Counted here are more than 110,000 clones, 75% occurring once; the ten biggest clones make up 7%. The chain combines TRBV5-4 with TRBJ2-4; 8 nucleotides agree with TRBD2. The receptor was isolated from a man aged 25-45 years in good health and CMV-seronegative. Sequences were obtained from PBMCs. The CDR3 is CASSPGLDGDIQYF. CDR3 nucleotides: TGTGCCAGCAGCCCGGGACTAGACGGGGACATTCAGTACTTC.